These 25 T cell receptor beta chains came from one sample sequenced in a study of blood T cells in healthy people across ages (dated by TCRdb to between 2015 and 2017). Library generation was performed with 5' RACE. Instrument on record: Illumina HiSeq 2500. A second PCR of about 6 to 12 cycles was performed with a sample-barcoded 5' primer and a J-beta primer mix. Starting from the raw public reads, TCRdb applied fastp trimming at Q25, assembled clones with MiXCR and retained in-frame beta chains. For every CDR3 protein sequence, its rows merge into one entry that carries the most common genes and DNA. Recorded for this sample are about 1.8 million distinct CDR3 sequences; 49% of them occurred a single time. The top ten clonotypes cover roughly 2% of the sample. The sequenced material came from blood. Receptors were obtained from a woman aged 40 to 49 in good health.

V gene TRBV12-3 or TRBV12-4 combines with J gene TRBJ2-5; maybe TRBD2 (6 bases). The CDR3 contains 13 residues. Trimming shortened V by 8 bases and J by 5 bases, and 15 bases separated the two germline ends. In DNA form, the CDR3 reads TGTGCCAGCGGGCCTGGGGGGAGGGAGACCCAGTACTTC. Encoded protein: CASGPGGRETQYF.

Details on this clonotype: A much larger clone differs from this one at a single base, so this may be a read error. The genes are TRBV20-1 and TRBJ1-2; no reliable D call. The germline V and J ends were trimmed by 3 bases and 0 bases, with 14 bases remaining between them. Per the germline V gene, CDR1 is DFQATT and CDR2 is SNEGSKA (reference sequence). The CDR3 consists of 15 residues. CDR3 in amino acids: CSASLPRRPNYGYTF. For the CDR3, the DNA is TGCAGTGCTAGCCTCCCACGGCGACCTAACTATGGCTACACCTTC.

The J gene is TRBJ1-5, the V gene TRBV20-1, with a tentative D call TRBD1 (6 bases). Germline-derived CDR1 and CDR2 are DFQATT and SNEGSKA (reference sequence). CDR3 size: 14 residues. V dropped 4 bases and J dropped 0 bases, with 10 bases sitting between them. Written as DNA, the CDR3 is TGCAGTGCTACGTGGACAGCTAGCAATCAGCCCCAGCATTTT. Amino acids: CSATWTASNQPQHF.

This rearrangement joins TRBV27 to TRBJ2-7; the D gene could be TRBD1 or TRBD2 (6 bases each). Germline V gene lookup returns CDR1 MNHEY and CDR2 SMNVEV (reference sequence). There are 14 residues in the CDR3. The V end was cut by 6 bases, the J end by 3 bases, with 15 bases between. The CDR3 coding sequence is TGTGCCAGCAGCAGACTAGGACAGCTCTACGAGCAGTACTTC. It encodes CASSRLGQLYEQYF.

The chain links TRBV6-5 to TRBJ1-2; D is perhaps TRBD1 (5 bases). The V end was cut by 7 bases, the J end by 2 bases, with 14 bases between. The germline V gene has CDR1 MNHEY and CDR2 SVGAGI. This CDR3 spans 14 amino acids. DNA for the CDR3: TGTGCCAGCAATGATGCGACAGCAAACTATGGCTACACCTTC. This translates into CASNDATANYGYTF.

This sequence joins TRBV6-2 or TRBV6-3 and TRBJ1-6; D might be TRBD1 (5 bases). Germline loops: CDR1 MNHEY, CDR2 SVGEGT. This CDR3 has 15 residues. V gave up 6 bases and J gave up 8 bases, with 17 bases separating them. CDR3: CASRDPAGMDSPLHF. CDR3 DNA sequence: TGTGCCAGCAGGGATCCCGCAGGGATGGATTCACCCCTCCACTTT.

CDR3 sequence reads: CAISVEVANTEAFF. CDR3 DNA: TGTGCCATCAGTGTCGAGGTCGCGAACACTGAAGCTTTCTTT. The chain uses TRBV10-3 and TRBJ1-1; D unclear. There are 14 residues in the CDR3. Germline CDR1 is ENHRY and CDR2 is SYGVKD. V was shortened by 4 bases and J by 1 base, with 10 bases between the two germline ends.

J is TRBJ2-5 and V is TRBV4-2; D remains ambiguous. V lost 4 bases and J lost 3, with 18 bases in between. Per germline, CDR1 LGHNA and CDR2 YNFKEQ. The CDR3 loop spans 16 amino acids. The CDR3 protein is CASSRRMGLYEETQYF. The CDR3 DNA reads as TGTGCCAGCAGCCGCCGAATGGGCTTATACGAAGAGACCCAGTACTTC.

The genes are TRBV29-1 and TRBJ2-1; tentatively, D is TRBD2 (7 bases). The germline V and J ends were trimmed by 4 bases and 8 bases, with 18 bases remaining between them. This CDR3 is 14 amino acids long. Germline V gene data show CDR1 as SQVTM and CDR2 as ANQGSEA. CDR3 DNA: TGCAGCGTTGTGCTTGGGGGGGGCGGCGATGAGCAGTTCTTC. Translation: CSVVLGGGGDEQFF.

The chain is built from TRBV9 and TRBJ2-7, with a tentative D call TRBD2 (6 bases). Trimming left V 0 bases short and J 5 bases short, with 18 bases between. There are 16 residues in the CDR3. The germline V gene has CDR1 SGDLS and CDR2 YYNGEE. The chain's CDR3 is CASSVGVGGAFDEQYF. The CDR3 coding sequence is TGTGCCAGCAGCGTAGGGGTTGGAGGGGCGTTCGACGAGCAGTACTTC.

The chain is built from TRBV7-9 and TRBJ2-3, with TRBD1 matching 8 bases. The germline CDR1 and CDR2 sequences are SEHNR and FQNEAQ (reference sequence). CDR3 length: 14 amino acids. Trimming at V came to 5 bases and at J to 2 bases, leaving 3 bases not matched to a gene. In DNA form, the CDR3 reads TGTGCCAGCAGCCAGGGGGCGTACACAGATACGCAGTATTTT. Its translation: CASSQGAYTDTQYF.

The chain joins TRBV7-3 to TRBJ1-5, with D hard to call. The V end was cut by 5 bases, the J end by 2 bases, with 13 bases between. Germline CDR1 and CDR2: SGHTA and FQGTGA. CDR3 length: 15 residues. This CDR3 is CASSEMGGGNQPQHF. The CDR3 DNA reads TGTGCCAGCAGCGAGATGGGAGGAGGCAATCAGCCCCAGCATTTT.

V gene TRBV11-2 combines with J gene TRBJ2-7, with TRBD2 as a possible D gene (5 bases). Germline CDR1 reads SGHAT; CDR2 reads FQNNGV. CDR3 length: 15 residues. V was pared by 1 base and J by 7 bases, with 17 bases between. CDR3 sequence reads: CASSLGEWGVHEQYF. The CDR3 nucleotides read TGTGCCAGCAGCTTAGGGGAGTGGGGTGTGCATGAGCAGTACTTC.

The chain links TRBV12-3 or TRBV12-4 to TRBJ2-3; TRBD1 matches at 7 bases. The ends lost 3 bases at V and 0 bases at J; junction bases unmatched: 6. The CDR3 has 16 residues. The CDR3 DNA is TGTGCCAGCAGTTTGTATGGCAGGGGGAGCACAGATACGCAGTATTTT. This sequence encodes CASSLYGRGSTDTQYF.

The chain joins TRBV7-2 to TRBJ2-7; TRBD2 agrees at 13 bases. With 3 bases clipped from V and 2 bases from J, the junction kept 10 bases outside the gene matches. Germline assignment: CDR1 SGHTA and CDR2 FQGNSA. The CDR3 extends over 18 amino acids. CDR3 coding DNA: TGTGCCAGCAGCTTCGACATAAGGACTAGCGGGGGCACCTACGAGCAGTACTTC. This codes for CASSFDIRTSGGTYEQYF.

The chain employs TRBV24-1 and TRBJ2-1; D may be TRBD2 (5 bases). The CDR3 loop spans 13 amino acids. The V and J ends lost 9 bases and 7 bases respectively, with 15 bases between them. The germline V gene encodes CDR1 KGHDR and CDR2 SFDVKD. Here the CDR3 reads CATGGLKANEQFF. In DNA form, the CDR3 reads TGTGCCACCGGCGGGTTAAAGGCGAATGAGCAGTTCTTC.

V is TRBV20-1 and J is TRBJ1-1, with D uncertain. Trimming took 7 bases from V and 9 from J, leaving 15 bases between them. Germline V CDR1 and CDR2: DFQATT, SNEGSKA (reference sequence). The CDR3 extends over 11 amino acids. Here the CDR3 reads CSEADRSKAFF. CDR3 nucleotide sequence: TGCAGTGAAGCGGACCGGAGTAAAGCTTTCTTT.

V and J are TRBV6-2 or TRBV6-3 and TRBJ1-2; TRBD1 is a possible D gene (5 bases). V shed 6 bases and J shed 0 bases, with 17 bases lying between them. The V gene's germline CDR1 is MNHEY and CDR2 SVGEGT. The CDR3 extends over 16 amino acids. This CDR3 reads CASRRNRDGANYGYTF. Here the CDR3 DNA reads TGTGCCAGCAGACGAAACCGGGACGGAGCTAACTATGGCTACACCTTC.

The chain has TRBV5-6 and TRBJ2-3; D may be TRBD1 (5 bases). The V gene lost 1 base and the J gene lost 6 bases, with 18 bases spanning the gap. The CDR3 length is 16 residues. Germline V CDR1 and CDR2: SGHDT, YYEEEE. CDR3 region: CASSLSRAPRWDTQYF. The CDR3, as DNA: TGTGCCAGCAGCTTGAGCAGGGCCCCGAGGTGGGATACGCAGTATTTT.

This sequence joins TRBV27 and TRBJ2-5; TRBD1 is a possible D gene (5 bases). The CDR3 runs to 13 residues. Trimming left V 5 bases short and J 13 bases short, with 20 bases between. Germline V lookup: CDR1 MNHEY, CDR2 SMNVEV (reference sequence). The CDR3 DNA sequence: TGTGCCAGCAGTCCGCTCTTTCAGGGTCGTGGGTACTTC. The encoded protein is CASSPLFQGRGYF.

V usage is TRBV5-6 and J usage is TRBJ2-4, with 7 bases lining up with TRBD2. Matching the DNA end better, TRBJ2-7 makes the J call doubtful. From germline, CDR1 is SGHDT and CDR2 YYEEEE. This CDR3 comprises 13 residues. The CDR3 DNA is TGTGCCAGCAGCTTGACTAGCGTCCACGAGCAGTACTTC. Amino acid sequence: CASSLTSVHEQYF.

This clonotype has just a few counts. The chain employs TRBV3-1 and TRBJ2-1; D not resolved. This CDR3 region has 13 residues. Trimming took 5 bases from V and 6 from J, leaving 11 bases between them. Germline lookup yields CDR1 LGHDT and CDR2 YNNKEL (reference sequence). CDR3 region: CASSSLTINEQFF. CDR3 DNA sequence: TGTGCCAGCAGCTCTTTGACAATCAATGAGCAGTTCTTC.

The CDR3 loop reads CATSGIQGRQETQYF. The CDR3 region has the DNA TGTGCCACCAGCGGTATACAGGGCCGCCAAGAGACCCAGTACTTC. The chain is built from TRBV15 and TRBJ2-5; TRBD1 might be the D (6 bases). The CDR3 contains 15 residues. V dropped 5 bases and J dropped 1 base, with 14 bases sitting between them. Germline loops: CDR1 LNHNV, CDR2 YYDKDF (reference sequence).

The rearrangement uses TRBV18 and TRBJ2-4, with 12 positions matching TRBD1. CDR3 length equals 17 residues. Germline assignment: CDR1 KGHSH and CDR2 LQKENI. V lost 3 bases, J lost 13 bases, and 16 bases stayed unmatched. Written as DNA, the CDR3 is TGTGCCAGCTCACCCGTTATTACCGGGACAGGGGGCATCGTGCAGTACTTC. Its translation is CASSPVITGTGGIVQYF.

This chain connects TRBV6-4 to TRBJ1-1; a weak D match, TRBD1 (5 bases). Germline CDR1 MRHNA, CDR2 SNTAGT. With 6 bases removed from V and 3 bases from J, the gap between germline ends came to 14 bases. The CDR3 is made up of 14 amino acids. The CDR3 nucleotides are TGTGCCAGCAGAGTATCAGGGCGGGACACTGAAGCTTTCTTT. It codes for CASRVSGRDTEAFF.